This section outlines one TCR beta chain sequence together with its context. In its sample, this clonotype was seen many times. It lacks a known antigen. No base quality information exists; no much larger clone differs at one position. The data were obtained in a study of T cells in Graves' hyperthyroidism and ophthalmopathy (dated by TCRdb to between 2017 and 2020). Some background on the complete study: Peripheral blood was sampled at the time of initial diagnosis, prior to any treatment. In addition, the study compared T-cell repertoires in thyroid tissue and in blood from six Graves' hyperthyroidism patients. The paper describes TCR Vbeta CDR3 sequencing of around 140 peripheral blood samples, made up of roughly 40 ophthalmopathy patients, some 80 hyperthyroidism patients and some 17 progressor patients. After sampling, hyperthyroidism patients received methimazole starting at 30 mg daily, and ophthalmopathy patients received high-dose intravenous methylprednisolone. The 90 to 100 discovery patients were randomly divided into training and test sets at a 7:3 ratio. Prospective prediction of ophthalmopathy was tested in an independent validation cohort consisting of 18 hyperthyroidism patients and about 17 patients who later progressed to ophthalmopathy. To identify distinguishing TCR V-J signatures, a discovery cohort of roughly 100 patients was used, comprising some 45 with Graves' ophthalmopathy and under 60 with stable Graves' hyperthyroidism.

Broader findings and caveats from the paper: Sample size was not statistically predetermined, and investigators were not blinded to group allocation. A 13 V-J signature model separated ophthalmopathy from stable hyperthyroidism, with around 90% sensitivity and just under 84% specificity in cross-validation and 80%/75% in testing. In validation, the model predicted progression to ophthalmopathy a median of roughly 6.1 months before onset, with roughly 71% sensitivity and around 76% specificity. Most expanded thyroid clonotypes (frequency above 0.001) were also detected in blood, a finding suggesting that blood repertoires may reflect thyroid immune responses.

The germline V and J ends show losses of 10 bases and 2 bases respectively, and no gene match explains 10 bases of the junction. Taken from the germline V gene (reference sequence), the CDR1 and CDR2 loops are MNHEY and SMNVEV. Taken from cysteine to phenylalanine, the CDR3 has 14 residues. Only the CDR3 region is kept as DNA, spanning 42 bases read in frame from base 1. Amplification of TCR beta CDR3 regions was carried out from RNA transcripts. For the first round of RT-PCR on the TCR CDR3, the HTBI primer set was used together with the Qiagen OneStep RT-PCR kit. A second multiplex PCR round built the libraries, followed by size selection and purification. Libraries were sequenced paired-end with 100 bp reads on an Illumina HiSeq2000. Processing in the source paper ran as follows. SOAPnuke was used to process the raw data, with reads discarded if the reads contained adapters or uncalled bases, had a mean Phred below 15, or lacked an exact constant-primer or identifier match. High-quality paired reads were merged using COPE v1.2.5, and each unique nucleotide sequence was defined as a clonotype. MiTCR v1.1 was used to align the clonotypes against IMGT TRBV, TRBD and TRBJ reference segments. Only V-J combinations with frequency above 0.0001, covering about 99% of repertoires, were analysed. The TCS score was defined as the ratio of F50 (clonal expansion) to E x V (chaos), calculated using BLOSUM62-based TCRdist between CDR3 peptides within each V-J. Welch's t-statistics and random forest reduced some 510 V-J features to 10 to 15, which were used in a naive Bayes classifier (R e1071). Through fastp at Q25 and MiXCR, TCRdb rebuilt clones from the public reads, retaining in-frame beta chains. Rows with one shared CDR3 protein collapse into an entry with the most common genes and DNA. TCRdb's processing, not the authors', yielded these V and J calls. Present in this sample are some 490,000 distinct CDR3 sequences, roughly 16% of which were seen just once. The ten largest clones represent over 25% of the sample.

Ophthalmopathy patients had moderately to severely active disease, Clinical Activity Score of at least 3, NOSPECS grade of at least 4, and duration under 3 months. Patients with uncontrolled infections, other autoimmune diseases, pregnancy or lactation were excluded. Clinical symptoms, serum thyroxine and TRAb, thyroid ultrasound, and orbital computed tomography formed the basis for the diagnoses. PBMCs were isolated from 8 to 10 ml of fresh peripheral blood by Ficoll-Paque density gradient centrifugation. Total RNA was extracted with Trizol reagent, and quality was checked on an Agilent 2100 Bioanalyzer.

The sample was blood. The V and J segments used are TRBV27 and TRBJ1-1; 7 nucleotides in the junction match TRBD1. The clonotype comes from a woman aged 25 to 39 with Graves' ophthalmopathy. The nucleotide sequence is given as TGTGCCACCCAGCTTAGACAGGGAAACACTGAAGCTTTCTTT. Its product reads: CATQLRQGNTEAFF.